This passage covers 21 T cell receptor beta chains from one sample sequenced in a study of neoadjuvant anti-PD-1 for oral cavity cancer. Time point indicated: after neoadjuvant nivolumab, at surgical resection. TCRdb's copy holds only in-frame clones and misses some; the assay was immunoSEQ multiplex PCR. The sample consists of about 7,800 clones, approximately 70% of them appearing once. Specimen: PBMCs, collected after nivolumab (anti-PD-1) treatment. The receptor set was obtained from a person between 35 and 79 years old with oral cavity squamous cell carcinoma.

The V and J genes are TRBV4-3 and TRBJ1-1; 9 nucleotides align to TRBD1. The CDR3 is 16 residues long. CDR1 and CDR2 from the germline V gene are LGHNA and YSLEER. J lost 5 bases, V lost 3 bases, and 10 bases had no gene match. This chain's CDR3 is CASSHVTGTGNTEAFF. CDR3 nucleotides: TGCGCCAGCAGCCACGTAACCGGGACAGGGAATACTGAAGCTTTCTTT.

CDR3 region: CASPGPMDNEQYF. The CDR3 region has the DNA TGTGCCAGCCCAGGGCCGATGGATAACGAGCAGTACTTC. This chain joins TRBV6-4 and TRBJ2-7; D may be TRBD1 (5 bases). Germline CDR1 and CDR2: MRHNA and SNTAGT. Trimming pared 8 bases from V and 5 bases from J, leaving 16 bases between. CDR3 size: 13 residues.

This clone occurred once. The chain uses TRBV11-2 and TRBJ2-5, with 8 bases that match TRBD1. TRBJ2-7 matches the DNA end more closely, so the J call is doubtful. CDR1 is SGHAT, CDR2 FQNNGV, per germline. The CDR3 sequence is 15 residues long. CDR3 sequence reads: CASSPRTGLNYEQYF. Written as DNA, the CDR3 is TGTGCCAGCAGCCCCCGGACAGGGTTGAACTACGAGCAGTACTTC.

The chain employs TRBV6-6 and TRBJ2-1, with 11 bases fitting TRBD2. Germline V gene sequence: CDR1 MNHNY, CDR2 SVGAGI (reference sequence). CDR3 length: 13 amino acids. V shed 9 bases and J 7 bases; nucleotides not matched to a gene: 5. In DNA form, the CDR3 reads TGTGCCAGTAGCGGGGGGGCCGGGAATGAGCAGTTCTTC. Protein: CASSGGAGNEQFF.

This rearrangement joins TRBV7-3 to TRBJ1-1; D call uncertain. The length of the CDR3 is 13 residues. The ends were cut back, 2 bases at V and 2 bases at J, with 6 bases in the middle. In germline, CDR1 is SGHTA, CDR2 FQGTGA. CDR3 amino acids: CASSLQTNTEAFF. The CDR3 DNA reads TGTGCCAGCAGCTTACAAACTAACACTGAAGCTTTCTTT.

CDR3 bases: TGTGCCAGCAGCGTACGACAGAACTCAGATACGCAGTATTTT. Its protein is CASSVRQNSDTQYF. J is TRBJ2-3 and V is TRBV9; D is perhaps TRBD1 (5 bases). Germline lookup yields CDR1 SGDLS and CDR2 YYNGEE. The CDR3 consists of 14 residues. V lost 1 base and J 4 bases, leaving 10 bases between the germline ends.

CDR3: CASSQVTGYGNTIYF. DNA for the CDR3: TGCGCCAGCAGCCAAGTTACAGGGTATGGAAACACCATATATTTT. V is TRBV4-3 and J is TRBJ1-3, with D maybe TRBD1 (6 bases). The CDR3 spans 15 residues. Germline assignment: CDR1 LGHNA and CDR2 YSLEER. The germline V and J ends were trimmed by 1 base and 3 bases, with 10 bases remaining between them.

The chain links TRBV19 to TRBJ2-5, with D perhaps matching TRBD1 or TRBD2 (6 bases each). The germline V and J ends were trimmed by 4 bases and 5 bases, with 20 bases remaining between them. Germline-derived CDR1 and CDR2 are LNHDA and SQIVND (reference sequence). This CDR3 has 16 amino acids. CDR3 bases: TGTGCCAGTAGTACCCTCAACGGGGGCGGGTTTGAGACCCAGTACTTC. Translation: CASSTLNGGGFETQYF.

This sequence joins TRBV28 and TRBJ2-7; no definite D call. Germline V gives CDR1 MDHEN, CDR2 SYDVKM. The V gene lost 3 bases and the J gene lost 6 bases, with 6 bases spanning the gap. The CDR3 sequence is 11 residues long. The DNA for the CDR3 is TGTGCCAGCAGTTTTATTGCCGAGCAGTACTTC. Translating it yields CASSFIAEQYF.

This chain connects TRBV13 to TRBJ2-3; D may be TRBD2 (5 bases). The V gene's germline CDR1 is PRHDT and CDR2 FYEKMQ (reference sequence). Trimming took 2 bases from V and 6 from J, leaving 9 bases between them. The CDR3 contains 13 residues. The CDR3 DNA reads as TGTGCCAGCAGCTTAAGAAGGAGGGATACGCAGTATTTT. This codes for CASSLRRRDTQYF.

CDR3 sequence (DNA): TGTGCCAGCGGTCCGAGAGCCCTGAACACTGAAGCTTTCTTT. Protein product: CASGPRALNTEAFF. This rearrangement joins TRBV2 to TRBJ1-1; D not resolved. Trimming took off 8 bases at V and 0 bases at J, with 13 bases between the two ends. The CDR3 extends over 14 amino acids. Germline V gene lookup returns CDR1 SNHLY and CDR2 FYNNEI.

The CDR3 protein is CATSRDRRSTDTQYF. The CDR3 region has the DNA TGTGCCACCAGCAGAGATCGAAGGAGTACCGATACGCAGTATTTT. The chain recombines TRBV15 with TRBJ2-3; no clear D. Trimming removed 0 bases from V and 6 bases from J, with 13 bases in between. Per the germline V gene, CDR1 is LNHNV and CDR2 is YYDKDF (reference sequence). The CDR3 totals 15 residues.

This clone has just one count. This chain connects TRBV6-6 to TRBJ1-5; TRBD1 matches 7 bases. J was trimmed by 2 bases and V by 4 bases; bases with no gene match: 2. The CDR3 totals 14 residues. Per germline, CDR1 MNHNY and CDR2 SVGAGI (reference sequence). CDR3 residues: CASSSGTGNQPQHF. The CDR3 DNA reads as TGTGCCAGCAGTTCCGGGACAGGCAATCAGCCCCAGCATTTT.

The V call is TRBV30, the J call TRBJ2-3, with TRBD2 identical over 8 bases. With 5 bases clipped from V and 3 bases from J, the junction kept 4 bases outside the gene matches. Germline CDR1 GTSNPN, CDR2 SVGIG (reference sequence). The CDR3 has 13 residues. CDR3 loop: CAWERGRTDTQYF. CDR3 in DNA: TGTGCCTGGGAGCGGGGGAGAACAGATACGCAGTATTTT.

This chain connects TRBV6-1 to TRBJ1-2, with 10 bases fitting TRBD1. This CDR3 spans 13 amino acids. CDR1 is MNHNS and CDR2 is SASEGT in the germline V gene. V was clipped by 6 bases and J by 4 bases; unmatched bases: 2. CDR3 protein: CASRGQGFYGYTF. CDR3 DNA: TGTGCCAGCAGGGGACAGGGGTTCTATGGCTACACCTTC.

The chain joins TRBV7-2 to TRBJ1-2; D unresolved. The CDR3 covers 14 residues. Germline CDR1 is SGHTA and CDR2 is FQGNSA. V lost 6 bases, J lost 2 bases, and 13 bases lay in between. The CDR3 reads CASRQNGRNYGYTF. The CDR3 region has the DNA TGTGCCAGCAGACAAAACGGCCGAAACTATGGCTACACCTTC. Full variable domain (outside the CDR3, taken from reference TRBV7-2 and TRBJ1-2): GAGVSQSPSNKVTEKGKDVELRCDPISGHTALYWYRQSLGQGLEFLIYFQGNSAPDKSGLPSDRFSAERTGGSVSTLTIQRTQQEDSAVYLCASRQNGRNYGYTFGSGTRLTVV.

The J gene is TRBJ2-1, the V gene TRBV5-1; 13 positions match TRBD2. The CDR3 totals 17 residues. V lost 4 bases, J lost 1 base, and 5 bases stayed unmatched. Germline CDR1 reads SGHRS; CDR2 reads YFSETQ. The CDR3 coding sequence is TGCGCCAGCAGCACCAGACTAGCGGGGGGTTCCTACAATGAGCAGTTCTTC. It specifies CASSTRLAGGSYNEQFF.

The gene calls are TRBV18 and TRBJ1-1, with D possibly being TRBD1 (5 bases). There are 16 residues in the CDR3. Trimming removed 6 bases from V and 3 bases from J, with 20 bases in between. CDR1 and CDR2 (germline): KGHSH, LQKENI. CDR3 region: CASSLQGRVIDTEAFF. CDR3 bases: TGTGCCAGCTCCCTTCAGGGAAGGGTGATAGACACTGAAGCTTTCTTT.

The chain joins TRBV6-1 to TRBJ2-6; D is uncertain. The germline V gene has CDR1 MNHNS and CDR2 SASEGT. CDR3 length: 14 amino acids. V dropped 8 bases and J dropped 9 bases, with 17 bases sitting between them. CDR3 sequence: CASAPTRANNVLTF. CDR3 nucleotide sequence: TGTGCCAGCGCCCCGACCCGGGCCAACAACGTCCTGACTTTC.

By sample share, this clone is large. The chain recombines TRBV4-2 with TRBJ1-4; 9 nucleotides line up with TRBD1. Germline V CDR1 and CDR2: LGHNA, YNFKEQ. The CDR3 length is 16 residues. The trim removed 0 bases at V and 6 bases at J, leaving 5 bases unmatched. For the CDR3, the DNA is TGTGCCAGCAGCCAAGAGGAGGGACAGGGACATGAAAAACTGTTTTTT. Its protein is CASSQEEGQGHEKLFF.

This clone was counted between two and nine times. The J gene is TRBJ1-4, the V gene TRBV2, with 7 bases lining up with TRBD1. Germline CDR1 reads SNHLY; CDR2 reads FYNNEI. The CDR3 length is 14 residues. J was trimmed by 5 bases and V by 7 bases; bases with no gene match: 7. The CDR3 sequence: CASTKGQINEKLFF. In nucleotides, the CDR3 is TGTGCCAGCACCAAGGGACAGATAAATGAAAAACTGTTTTTT.